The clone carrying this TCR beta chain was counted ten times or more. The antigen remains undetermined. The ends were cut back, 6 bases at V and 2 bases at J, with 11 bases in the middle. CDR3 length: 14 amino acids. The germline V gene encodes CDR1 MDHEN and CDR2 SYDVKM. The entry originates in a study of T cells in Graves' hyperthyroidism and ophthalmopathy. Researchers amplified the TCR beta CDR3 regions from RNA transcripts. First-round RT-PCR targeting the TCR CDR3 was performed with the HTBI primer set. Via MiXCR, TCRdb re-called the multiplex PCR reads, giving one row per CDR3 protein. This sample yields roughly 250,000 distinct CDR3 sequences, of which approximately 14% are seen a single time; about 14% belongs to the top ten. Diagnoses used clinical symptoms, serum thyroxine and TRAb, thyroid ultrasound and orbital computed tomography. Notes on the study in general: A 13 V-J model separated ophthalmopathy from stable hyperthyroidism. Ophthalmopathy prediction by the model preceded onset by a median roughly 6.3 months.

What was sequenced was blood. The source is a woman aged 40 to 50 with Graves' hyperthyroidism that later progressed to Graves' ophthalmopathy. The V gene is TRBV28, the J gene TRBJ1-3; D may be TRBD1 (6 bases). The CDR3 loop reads CASRSDSTGNTIYF. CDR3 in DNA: TGTGCCAGCAGATCGGACAGCACTGGAAACACCATATATTTT.